This T cell receptor (beta chain) was recorded in a study of control samples from healthy donors and cancer patients. Produced via immunoSEQ multiplex PCR; TCRdb's table is partial and in-frame only. The sample consists of approximately 100,000 clones, about 89% of them appearing once. The V end was cut by 0 bases, the J end by 12 bases, with 15 bases between. CDR3 size: 13 residues. Per the germline V gene, CDR1 is SEHNR and CDR2 is FQNEAQ (reference sequence). The sequencing sample was made of blood. The chain joins TRBV7-9 to TRBJ2-7; D gene unclear. The TCR was taken from a man aged 30 to 45 in good health. Here the CDR3 DNA reads TGTGCCAGCAGCTTAGCGGTCCTGGACCAGCCGTACTTC. Protein sequence: CASSLAVLDQPYF. The full variable domain, with the rest looked up from reference TRBV7-9 and TRBJ2-7, is DTGVSQNPRHKITKRGQNVTFRCDPISEHNRLYWYRQTLGQGPEFLTYFQNEAQLEKSRLLSDRFSAERPKGSFSTLEIQRTEQGDSAMYLCASSLAVLDQPYFGPGTRLTVT.